Below, 26 T cell receptor beta chains from the same sample are listed, as sequenced in a study of CD8 T cells in ankylosing spondylitis. Via MiXCR, TCRdb re-called the 5' RACE reads, giving one row per CDR3 protein. The data show tens of thousands of distinct CDR3 sequences, less than 5.5% seen once. What was sequenced was blood, either unsorted or a sorted T cell fraction (not recorded which). The receptors originated from a female donor with ankylosing spondylitis or in good health (not recorded which).

This clonotype occurred many times. V usage is TRBV9 and J usage is TRBJ2-5, with D maybe TRBD2 (7 bases). The CDR3 totals 14 residues. Germline CDR1 and CDR2: SGDLS and YYNGEE. V lost 4 bases and J 1 base, leaving 11 bases between the germline ends. The CDR3 DNA follows: TGTGCCAGCAGCTACGGGGGGCGCCAAGAGACCCAGTACTTC. This encodes CASSYGGRQETQYF.

This clonotype came up many times. The V call is TRBV9, the J call TRBJ1-1; D not certain. The V gene's germline CDR1 is SGDLS and CDR2 YYNGEE. CDR3 size: 14 residues. The V and J ends lost 0 bases and 1 base respectively, with 7 bases between them. The CDR3 sequence: CASSVASGNTEAFF. The CDR3 DNA reads as TGTGCCAGCAGCGTAGCTTCAGGGAACACTGAAGCTTTCTTT.

Many counts were recorded for this clonotype. The chain recombines TRBV9 with TRBJ1-1; 8 bases are a match to TRBD1. Germline trimming cut 0 bases from V and 7 bases from J; bases unmatched to any gene: 8. This CDR3 spans 15 amino acids. Germline V gene lookup returns CDR1 SGDLS and CDR2 YYNGEE. CDR3 bases: TGTGCCAGCAGCGTAGAATTCGGAGGGACAGGTGAAGCTTTCTTT. As protein: CASSVEFGGTGEAFF. Looking up the rest from reference TRBV9 and TRBJ1-1 gives the full variable domain: DSGVTQTPKHLITATGQRVTLRCSPRSGDLSVYWYQQSLDQGLQFLIQYYNGEERAKGNILERFSAQQFPDLHSELNLSSLELGDSALYFCASSVEFGGTGEAFFGQGTRLTVV.

This clonotype was counted at least ten times. The chain employs TRBV9 and TRBJ1-2; TRBD1 matches 8 bases. The V gene end was trimmed by 3 bases and the J gene end by 6 bases; junction bases not matched to a gene: 7. Germline-derived CDR1 and CDR2 are SGDLS and YYNGEE. This CDR3 comprises 14 residues. Written as DNA, the CDR3 is TGTGCCAGCAGCGACAGACAGGGGTTGCATGGCTACACCTTC. As protein: CASSDRQGLHGYTF.

This clonotype is termed medium-sized. The chain couples TRBV9 to TRBJ1-6; 7 positions agree with TRBD1. This CDR3 spans 15 amino acids. CDR1 is SGDLS, CDR2 YYNGEE, per germline. Unmatched junction bases numbered 6, after V lost 0 bases and J lost 9 bases. CDR3 loop: CASSVDSGGSSPLHF. In DNA, the CDR3 is TGTGCCAGCAGCGTAGATTCAGGGGGAAGTTCACCCCTCCACTTT.

This clonotype is medium-sized in the sample. This chain joins TRBV9 and TRBJ2-5; 8 nucleotides line up with TRBD2. This CDR3 comprises 16 residues. V lost 0 bases and J lost 2; bases outside the gene matches: 6. Germline CDR1 and CDR2: SGDLS and YYNGEE. CDR3 protein: CASSVGAGVGQETQYF. The CDR3 nucleotides are TGTGCCAGCAGCGTAGGAGCGGGGGTTGGGCAAGAGACCCAGTACTTC.

This clonotype was detected many times. This chain connects TRBV9 to TRBJ2-7; possibly TRBD1 for D (6 bases). Between the trimmed V and J ends, which lost 3 bases and 4 bases, there was a span of 14 bases. There are 14 residues in the CDR3. CDR1 is SGDLS, CDR2 YYNGEE, per germline. CDR3 sequence reads: CASSAKQQGYEQYF. CDR3 bases: TGTGCCAGCAGCGCCAAACAACAGGGTTACGAGCAGTACTTC.

This clonotype was recorded many times. This sequence joins TRBV9 and TRBJ2-7; D is unresolved. Per the germline V gene, CDR1 is SGDLS and CDR2 is YYNGEE. Between the trimmed V and J ends, which lost 3 bases and 6 bases, there was a span of 10 bases. This CDR3 has 12 amino acids. CDR3 sequence: CASSARLGEQYF. The DNA for the CDR3 is TGTGCCAGCAGCGCGAGATTGGGCGAGCAGTACTTC.

At least ten counts were recorded for this clonotype. This chain links TRBV9 with TRBJ2-7; weak D call: TRBD2 (6 bases). The germline V and J ends were trimmed by 0 bases and 2 bases, with 9 bases remaining between them. CDR3 length: 14 amino acids. CDR1 is SGDLS and CDR2 is YYNGEE in the germline V gene. The CDR3 is CASSVGGGAYEQYF. In DNA form, the CDR3 reads TGTGCCAGCAGCGTAGGGGGAGGAGCCTACGAGCAGTACTTC.

This clonotype has a count of ten or more. The rearrangement links TRBV9 to TRBJ2-7; 8 bases are shared with TRBD2. Unmatched junction bases numbered 11, after V lost 0 bases and J lost 9 bases. CDR1 and CDR2 (germline): SGDLS, YYNGEE. The CDR3 consists of 15 residues. In DNA form, the CDR3 reads TGTGCCAGCAGCGTAGGTACTAGCGGATCCCGAGCGCAGTACTTC. Its protein product is CASSVGTSGSRAQYF. Variable domain in full (rest from reference TRBV9 and TRBJ2-7): DSGVTQTPKHLITATGQRVTLRCSPRSGDLSVYWYQQSLDQGLQFLIQYYNGEERAKGNILERFSAQQFPDLHSELNLSSLELGDSALYFCASSVGTSGSRAQYFGPGTRLTVT.

This clonotype was picked up many times. V gene TRBV9 combines with J gene TRBJ2-1; 7 nucleotides agree with TRBD1. This CDR3 spans 14 amino acids. Germline V gene lookup returns CDR1 SGDLS and CDR2 YYNGEE. V gave up 4 bases and J gave up 8 bases; unmatched junction bases: 9. The CDR3 region has the DNA TGTGCCAGCAGCCCCCAAGGGACAGTCTATGAGCAGTTCTTC. As protein: CASSPQGTVYEQFF.

The chain recombines TRBV9 with TRBJ2-1, with TRBD1 identical over 7 bases. The CDR3 runs 16 residues. After removal of 4 bases from V and 0 bases from J, the junction contained 7 bases not matched to a gene. The germline gives CDR1 SGDLS, CDR2 YYNGEE. CDR3 amino acids: CASSRSTGSSYNEQFF. CDR3 nucleotides: TGTGCCAGCAGCCGATCGACAGGGAGCTCCTACAATGAGCAGTTCTTC.

This clonotype came up many times. The chain couples TRBV9 to TRBJ2-1; a weak D match, TRBD2 (5 bases). The ends were cut back, 5 bases at V and 0 bases at J, with 12 bases in the middle. The germline V gene encodes CDR1 SGDLS and CDR2 YYNGEE. The CDR3 runs to 15 residues. In DNA, the CDR3 is TGTGCCAGCAGTTTAAGCGGAAGCTCCTACAATGAGCAGTTCTTC. It is translated as CASSLSGSSYNEQFF.

The chain is built from TRBV9 and TRBJ1-1; 8 bases are shared with TRBD1. V was pared by 6 bases and J by 2 bases, with 9 bases of the junction left unmatched. The CDR3 contains 15 residues. The germline V gene has CDR1 SGDLS and CDR2 YYNGEE. In nucleotides, the CDR3 is TGTGCCAGCACCCGCATCGGACAGGGAAACACTGAAGCTTTCTTT. Translating it yields CASTRIGQGNTEAFF.

This clonotype was counted ten times or more. V usage is TRBV9 and J usage is TRBJ2-2; 7 bases agree with TRBD2. CDR3 length: 17 amino acids. Looked up from germline, CDR1 is SGDLS and CDR2 is YYNGEE. Trimming took 0 bases from V and 4 from J; bases not matched to a gene: 9. CDR3 in DNA: TGTGCCAGCAGCGTAGCTACGGGCGGGAGTGGCACCGGGGAGCTGTTTTTT. Translating it yields CASSVATGGSGTGELFF.

The table lists this clonotype with many counts. The V and J genes are TRBV9 and TRBJ1-1, with TRBD1 as a possible D gene (5 bases). Germline-derived CDR1 and CDR2 are SGDLS and YYNGEE. CDR3 length: 15 residues. The ends were cut back, 0 bases at V and 5 bases at J, with 14 bases in the middle. CDR3 in DNA: TGTGCCAGCAGCGTAGCTCCGGGGGGTCGAACTGAAGCTTTCTTT. Encoded protein: CASSVAPGGRTEAFF.

This clonotype has ten or more counts. The chain carries TRBV9 and TRBJ1-6, with D possibly being TRBD1 (5 bases). The CDR3 loop spans 15 amino acids. V lost 2 bases and J lost 8, with 14 bases in between. Germline CDR1 SGDLS, CDR2 YYNGEE. CDR3 DNA: TGTGCCAGCAGCGTCTGGGACTCGAGGGATTCACCCCTCCACTTT. It yields the protein CASSVWDSRDSPLHF.

In this sample, this clonotype turned up many times. CDR3 nucleotides: TGTGCCAGCAGCCCCCGTATGCGGGGGCAGTACAATGAGCAGTTCTTC. As protein: CASSPRMRGQYNEQFF. The V and J genes are TRBV9 and TRBJ2-1; tentatively, D is TRBD2 (7 bases). Germline assignment: CDR1 SGDLS and CDR2 YYNGEE. Trimming cost V 4 bases and J 4 bases, with 18 bases left between them. This CDR3 has 16 amino acids.

This clonotype was recorded many times. J is TRBJ1-3 and V is TRBV9, with D tentatively TRBD1 (6 bases). The CDR3 is made up of 16 amino acids. V lost 0 bases, J lost 1 base, and 11 bases lay in between. In germline, CDR1 is SGDLS, CDR2 YYNGEE. CDR3 sequence (DNA): TGTGCCAGCAGCGTAGACAGGGCGGCGTCTGGAAACACCATATATTTT. Protein sequence: CASSVDRAASGNTIYF.

This clonotype was seen repeatedly, ten times or more. The V and J genes are TRBV9 and TRBJ1-2, with 8 nucleotides matching TRBD1. CDR1 is SGDLS and CDR2 is YYNGEE in the germline V gene. V shed 4 bases and J 0 bases; nucleotides not matched to a gene: 8. The CDR3 sequence is 16 residues long. The CDR3 bases are TGTGCCAGCAGCATCGGGACAGGAGGGTCTAACTATGGCTACACCTTC. Protein product: CASSIGTGGSNYGYTF.

Many counts were recorded for this clonotype. The chain combines TRBV9 with TRBJ2-5; D assignment may be TRBD1 or TRBD2 (5 bases each). The V gene's germline CDR1 is SGDLS and CDR2 YYNGEE. Between the trimmed V and J ends, which lost 0 bases and 2 bases, there was a span of 14 bases. CDR3 length equals 16 residues. DNA for the CDR3: TGTGCCAGCAGCGTAGCTCCGGGGACCACGCAAGAGACCCAGTACTTC. This sequence encodes CASSVAPGTTQETQYF.

This clonotype was observed many times. The V call is TRBV9, the J call TRBJ2-7, with TRBD1 matching over 7 bases. This CDR3 comprises 16 residues. V lost 4 bases and J lost 3; bases outside the gene matches: 13. The V gene's germline CDR1 is SGDLS and CDR2 YYNGEE. The CDR3 sequence: CASSKNRGSRIYEQYF. The CDR3 DNA is TGTGCCAGCAGCAAAAACAGGGGATCCAGGATCTACGAGCAGTACTTC.

This clonotype was observed a single time. The rearrangement joins TRBV9 to TRBJ2-6; no firm D call. The CDR3 contains 18 residues. Germline V gene sequence: CDR1 SGDLS, CDR2 YYNGEE. V was clipped by 0 bases and J by 0 bases, with 13 bases between them. The CDR3 coding sequence is TGTGCCAGCAGCGTAGTAGCAGGCCGGATCTCTGGGGCCAACGTCCTGACTTTC. Its protein product is CASSVVAGRISGANVLTF.

This clonotype has at least ten counts. The chain joins TRBV20-1 to TRBJ2-7; TRBD2 agrees at 7 bases. V dropped 3 bases and J dropped 0; count of bases not matched to a gene: 5. Germline CDR1 is DFQATT and CDR2 is SNEGSKA (reference sequence). The CDR3 runs 14 residues. The CDR3 sequence is CSASSGLNSYEQYF. CDR3 nucleotide sequence: TGCAGTGCTAGTAGCGGGCTTAACTCCTACGAGCAGTACTTC.

This clonotype was counted at least ten times. The rearrangement joins TRBV9 to TRBJ1-1, with 8 bases lining up with TRBD1. The CDR3 extends over 16 amino acids. CDR1 is SGDLS and CDR2 is YYNGEE in the germline V gene. The J segment lost 2 bases and the V segment lost 4 bases, leaving 10 bases of the junction unmatched. DNA for the CDR3: TGTGCCAGCAGCCCCCAGACAGGGGCGGTAAACACTGAAGCTTTCTTT. Translating gives CASSPQTGAVNTEAFF.

The chain joins TRBV9 to TRBJ2-5; no definite D call. The germline V gene has CDR1 SGDLS and CDR2 YYNGEE. The CDR3 contains 14 residues. Trimming pared 4 bases from V and 1 base from J, leaving 11 bases between. CDR3 loop: CASSRQVGQETQYF. CDR3 bases: TGTGCCAGCAGCCGCCAGGTGGGCCAAGAGACCCAGTACTTC.